The sequence of this TCR beta chain was determined in a study of blood T cells in healthy people across ages. Combining a sample-barcoded 5' primer with a J-beta primer mix, a second PCR ran for roughly 7 to 12 cycles. A 12-random-nucleotide template-switch adaptor tagged each cDNA molecule. TCRdb reanalysed the 5' RACE reads using MiXCR and keeps one entry per CDR3 protein. The repertoire includes 1.5 million to 2 million distinct CDR3 sequences, around 35% of them detected once, and 10% to 12% sits in the top ten. Germline CDR1 and CDR2: DFQATT and SNEGSKA (reference sequence). The CDR3 contains 14 residues. V lost 5 bases and J lost 1; bases outside the gene matches: 4. Broader study findings: Among long-lived donors, naive CD4+ cells were more numerous and diversity higher than in aged donors. Higher naive T cell percentage went strongly together with higher TCR beta diversity.

Only a few counts were recorded for this clonotype. Antigen unknown. The chain uses TRBV20-1 and TRBJ2-7, with TRBD2 matching 11 bases. The sequenced sample consisted of blood. The TCR sequence derives from a woman in her twenties or thirties in good health. The CDR3 DNA reads TGCAGTGCTCTTACTAGCGGGGGTTCCTACGAGCAGTACTTC. It specifies CSALTSGGSYEQYF.